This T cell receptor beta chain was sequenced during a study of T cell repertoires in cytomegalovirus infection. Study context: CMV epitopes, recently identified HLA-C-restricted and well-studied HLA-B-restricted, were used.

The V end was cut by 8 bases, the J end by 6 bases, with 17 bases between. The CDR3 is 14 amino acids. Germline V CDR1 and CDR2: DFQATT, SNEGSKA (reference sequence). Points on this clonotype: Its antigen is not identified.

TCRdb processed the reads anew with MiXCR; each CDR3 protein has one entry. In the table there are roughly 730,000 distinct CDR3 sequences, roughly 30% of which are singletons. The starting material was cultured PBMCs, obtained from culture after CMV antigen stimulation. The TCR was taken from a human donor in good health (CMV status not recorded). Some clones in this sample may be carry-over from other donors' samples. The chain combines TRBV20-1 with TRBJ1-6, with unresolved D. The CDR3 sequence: CSPTLSSANSPLHF. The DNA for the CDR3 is TGCAGTCCAACCCTCAGTAGTGCTAATTCACCCCTCCACTTT.